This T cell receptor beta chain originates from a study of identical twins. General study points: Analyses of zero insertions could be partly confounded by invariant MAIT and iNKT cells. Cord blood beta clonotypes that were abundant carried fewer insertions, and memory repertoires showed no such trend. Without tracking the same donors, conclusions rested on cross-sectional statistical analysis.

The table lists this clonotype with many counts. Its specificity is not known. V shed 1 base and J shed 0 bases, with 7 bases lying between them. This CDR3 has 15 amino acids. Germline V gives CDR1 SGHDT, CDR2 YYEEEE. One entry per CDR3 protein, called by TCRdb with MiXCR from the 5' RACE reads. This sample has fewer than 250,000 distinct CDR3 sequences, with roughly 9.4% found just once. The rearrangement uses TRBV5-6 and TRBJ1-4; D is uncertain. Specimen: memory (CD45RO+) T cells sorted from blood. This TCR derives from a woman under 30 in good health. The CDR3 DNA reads TGTGCCAGCAGCTTGACAGCCACAACTAATGAAAAACTGTTTTTT. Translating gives CASSLTATTNEKLFF.